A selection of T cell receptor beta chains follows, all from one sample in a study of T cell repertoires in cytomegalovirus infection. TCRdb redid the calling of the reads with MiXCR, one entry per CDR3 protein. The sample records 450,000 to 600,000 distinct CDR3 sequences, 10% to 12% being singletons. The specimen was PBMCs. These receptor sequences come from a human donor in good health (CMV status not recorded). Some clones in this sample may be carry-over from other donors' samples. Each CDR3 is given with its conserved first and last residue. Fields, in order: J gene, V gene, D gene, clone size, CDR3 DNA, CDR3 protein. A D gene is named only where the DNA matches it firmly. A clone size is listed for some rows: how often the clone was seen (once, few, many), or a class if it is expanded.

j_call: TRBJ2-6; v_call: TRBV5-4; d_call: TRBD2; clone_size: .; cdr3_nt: TGTGCCAGCAGCTTGTTAGGGACTAGCGGGGGCTCTGGGGCCAACGTCCTGACTTTC; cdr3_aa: CASSLLGTSGGSGANVLTF
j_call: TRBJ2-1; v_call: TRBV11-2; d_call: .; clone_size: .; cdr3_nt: TGTGCCAGCAGGGCTCTGGGGCAGGGGTACAATGAGCAGTTCTTC; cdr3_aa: CASRALGQGYNEQFF
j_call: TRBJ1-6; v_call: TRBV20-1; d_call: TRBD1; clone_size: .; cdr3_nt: TGCAGTGCTAGCACCATGGACAGGGAAGGCTCACCCCTCCACTTT; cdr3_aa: CSASTMDREGSPLHF
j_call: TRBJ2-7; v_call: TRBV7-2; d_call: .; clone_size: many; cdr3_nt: TGTGCCAGCAGCCTTCGGAATAGAGGCGAGCAGTACTTC; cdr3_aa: CASSLRNRGEQYF
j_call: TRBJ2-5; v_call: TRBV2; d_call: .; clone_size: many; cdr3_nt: TGTGCCAGCAGTGAAGCGCAAGGGATCATGGAGACCCAGTACTTC; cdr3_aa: CASSEAQGIMETQYF
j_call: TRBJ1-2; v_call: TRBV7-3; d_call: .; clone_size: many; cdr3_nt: TGTGCCAGCAGCCCCTCGGGAGGGGGGAACTATGGCTACACCTTC; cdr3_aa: CASSPSGGGNYGYTF
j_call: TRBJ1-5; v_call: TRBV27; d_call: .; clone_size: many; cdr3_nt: TGTGCCAGCAGTTCAATTACTACGGGATTCACTAATCAGCCCCAGCATTTT; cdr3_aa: CASSSITTGFTNQPQHF
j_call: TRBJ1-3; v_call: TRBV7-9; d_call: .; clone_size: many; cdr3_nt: TGTGCCAGCAGCTTAGCCCGGGGGCAGTCCGGAAACACCATATATTTT; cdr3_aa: CASSLARGQSGNTIYF
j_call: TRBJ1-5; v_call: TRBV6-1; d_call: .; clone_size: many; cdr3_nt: TGTGCCAGCACCGAGGGCCTGCAGGGACATGGCAATCAGCCCCAGCATTTT; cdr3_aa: CASTEGLQGHGNQPQHF
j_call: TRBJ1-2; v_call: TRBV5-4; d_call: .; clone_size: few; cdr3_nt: TGTGCCAGCAGCTGGGAGGCAGAGCCCTATGGCTACACCTTC; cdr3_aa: CASSWEAEPYGYTF
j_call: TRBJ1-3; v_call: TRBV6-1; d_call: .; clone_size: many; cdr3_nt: TGTGCCAGCAGTACCCGAAGGAGAAGCTCTGGAAACACCATATATTTT; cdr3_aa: CASSTRRRSSGNTIYF
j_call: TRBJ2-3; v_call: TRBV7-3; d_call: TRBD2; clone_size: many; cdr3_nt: TGTGCCAGCAGCTTCGGGGGGGGGACTAGGAGCACAGATACGCAGTATTTT; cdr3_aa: CASSFGGGTRSTDTQYF
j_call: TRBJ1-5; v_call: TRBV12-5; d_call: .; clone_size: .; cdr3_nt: TGTGCTAGTGGCTGCCGATGTCAGACACACAATCAGCCCCAGCATTTT; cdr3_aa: CASGCRCQTHNQPQHF
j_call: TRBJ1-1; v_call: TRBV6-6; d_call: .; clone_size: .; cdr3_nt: TGTGCCAGCAGTTACTCGGACGAAGGGATCGGGGCTTTCTTT; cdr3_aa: CASSYSDEGIGAFF
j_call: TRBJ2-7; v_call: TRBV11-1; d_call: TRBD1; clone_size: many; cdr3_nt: TGTGCCAGCAGCTACACAGGGGGATCCTACGAGCAGTACTTC; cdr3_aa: CASSYTGGSYEQYF
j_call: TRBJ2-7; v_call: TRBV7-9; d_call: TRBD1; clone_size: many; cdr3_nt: TGTGCCAGCAGCTTCCCCTTTGGGGACAGGGTTTCCTACGAGCAGTACTTC; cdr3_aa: CASSFPFGDRVSYEQYF
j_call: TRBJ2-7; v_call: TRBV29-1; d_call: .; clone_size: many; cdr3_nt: TGCAGCGCTGCTTGGAGGGAATCTGCCGAGCAGTACTTC; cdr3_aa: CSAAWRESAEQYF
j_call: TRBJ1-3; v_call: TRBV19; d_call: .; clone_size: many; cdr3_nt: TGTGCCAGTAGTATCAGTCAAGTCTCTGGAAACACCATATATTTT; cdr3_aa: CASSISQVSGNTIYF
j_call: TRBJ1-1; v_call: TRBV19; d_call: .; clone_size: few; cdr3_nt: TGTGCCAGTAGTACCCATTCAGGGAGGGGCACTGAAGCTTTCTTT; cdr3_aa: CASSTHSGRGTEAFF
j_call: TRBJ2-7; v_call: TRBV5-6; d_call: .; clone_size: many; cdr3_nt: TGTGCCAGCAGCCGGGGGACTGGCTTCTACGAGCAGTACTTC; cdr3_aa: CASSRGTGFYEQYF
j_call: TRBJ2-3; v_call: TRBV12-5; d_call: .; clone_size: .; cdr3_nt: TGTGCTAGTGGTTTGGGACGCATGCCGGATACGCAGTATTTT; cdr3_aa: CASGLGRMPDTQYF
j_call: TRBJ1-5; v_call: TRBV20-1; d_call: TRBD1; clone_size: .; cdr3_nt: TGCAGTGCTAGAGGGACAGGGGGCGCCCAGCATTTT; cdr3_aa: CSARGTGGAQHF
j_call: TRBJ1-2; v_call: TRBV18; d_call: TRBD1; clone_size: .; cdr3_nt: TGTGCCAGCTCAGCCCCGACAGGGGAGGAATACTATGGCTACACCTTC; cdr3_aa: CASSAPTGEEYYGYTF
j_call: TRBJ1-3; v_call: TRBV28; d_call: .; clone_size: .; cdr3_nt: TGTGCCAGCAGTTTATTATCAGGGGCCGGAAACACCATATATTTT; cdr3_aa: CASSLLSGAGNTIYF
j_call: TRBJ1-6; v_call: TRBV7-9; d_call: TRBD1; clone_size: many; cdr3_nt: TGTGCCAGCAGCTTAGATGCGACAGGGGAAAATTCACCCCTCCACTTT; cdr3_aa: CASSLDATGENSPLHF
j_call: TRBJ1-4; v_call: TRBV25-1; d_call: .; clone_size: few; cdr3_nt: TGTGCCAGCAGTGATCCGGGGGGAAAATCTAATGAAAAACTGTTTTTT; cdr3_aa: CASSDPGGKSNEKLFF
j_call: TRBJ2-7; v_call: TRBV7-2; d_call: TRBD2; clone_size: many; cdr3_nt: TGTGCCAGCAGCTTAGCTAGGACTAGCGGGAGATCAACGTACGAGCAGTACTTC; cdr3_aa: CASSLARTSGRSTYEQYF
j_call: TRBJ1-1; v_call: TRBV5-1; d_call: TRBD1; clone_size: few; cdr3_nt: TGCGCCAGCAGCTTGAGGGGGACAGGGGGTTCCAGGAACACTGAAGCTTTCTTT; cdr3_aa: CASSLRGTGGSRNTEAFF
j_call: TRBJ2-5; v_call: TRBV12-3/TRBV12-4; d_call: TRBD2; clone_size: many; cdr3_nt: TGTGCCAGCAGTTTTAATCTAGCGGGGGGCGAAGAGACCCAGTACTTC; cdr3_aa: CASSFNLAGGEETQYF
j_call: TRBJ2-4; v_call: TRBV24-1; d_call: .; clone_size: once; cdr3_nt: TGTGCCACCGCTTCAGGTGGCATTCAGTACTTC; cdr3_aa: CATASGGIQYF
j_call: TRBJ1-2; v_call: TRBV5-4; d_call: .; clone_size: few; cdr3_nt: TGTGCCAGCAGCACCGGACGGACCTATGGCTACACCTTC; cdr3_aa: CASSTGRTYGYTF
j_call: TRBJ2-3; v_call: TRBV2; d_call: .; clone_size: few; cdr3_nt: TGTGCCAGCAGTGAAGGGGGCCGCACAGATACGCAGTATTTT; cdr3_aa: CASSEGGRTDTQYF
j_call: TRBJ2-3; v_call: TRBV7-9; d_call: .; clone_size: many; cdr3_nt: TGTGCCAGCAGCCCCTTCTTCCAGGGAACAGATACGCAGTATTTT; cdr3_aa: CASSPFFQGTDTQYF
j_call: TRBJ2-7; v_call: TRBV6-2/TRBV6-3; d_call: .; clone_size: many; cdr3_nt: TGTGCCAGCAGTTCGGGGGGACACAGAGTCTCCTACGAGCAGTACTTC; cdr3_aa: CASSSGGHRVSYEQYF
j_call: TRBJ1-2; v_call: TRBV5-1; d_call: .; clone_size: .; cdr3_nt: TGCGCCAGCAGCTTCACCCAGGGAGAGGAAGGCTACACCTTC; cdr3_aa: CASSFTQGEEGYTF
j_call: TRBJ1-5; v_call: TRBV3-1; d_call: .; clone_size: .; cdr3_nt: TGTGCCAGCAGCCAAGATCTTCAACAGCCCCAGCATTTT; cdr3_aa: CASSQDLQQPQHF
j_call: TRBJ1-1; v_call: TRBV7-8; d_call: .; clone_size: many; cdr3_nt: TGTGCCAGCAGCTTAGGTTCGGCAGGGGTGAACACTGAAGCTTTCTTT; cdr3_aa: CASSLGSAGVNTEAFF
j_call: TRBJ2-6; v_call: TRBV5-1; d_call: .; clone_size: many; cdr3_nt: TGCGCCAGCAGATCAGGGGGGCCTGGGGCCAACGTCCTGACTTTC; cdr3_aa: CASRSGGPGANVLTF
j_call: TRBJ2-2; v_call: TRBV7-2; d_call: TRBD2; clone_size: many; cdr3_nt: TGTGCCAGCAGCCCGGGGGGGATAGTAAGGGGCACCGGGGAGCTGTTTTTT; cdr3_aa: CASSPGGIVRGTGELFF
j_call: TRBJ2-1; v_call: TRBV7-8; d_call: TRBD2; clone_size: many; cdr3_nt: TGTGCCAGCAGCTTAAGGTGGACTAGCGGGTACAATGAGCAGTTCTTC; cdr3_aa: CASSLRWTSGYNEQFF